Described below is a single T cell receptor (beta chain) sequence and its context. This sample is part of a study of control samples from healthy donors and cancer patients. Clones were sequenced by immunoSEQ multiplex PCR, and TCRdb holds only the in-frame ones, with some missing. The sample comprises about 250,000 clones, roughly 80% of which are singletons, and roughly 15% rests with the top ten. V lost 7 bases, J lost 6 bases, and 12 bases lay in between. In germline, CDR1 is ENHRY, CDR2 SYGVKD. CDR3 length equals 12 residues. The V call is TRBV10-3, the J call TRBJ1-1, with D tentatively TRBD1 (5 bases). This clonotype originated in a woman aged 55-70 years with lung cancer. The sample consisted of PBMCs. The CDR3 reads CAIMDGAAEAFF. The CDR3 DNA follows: TGTGCCATCATGGACGGGGCCGCTGAAGCTTTCTTT.